These 25 T cell receptor beta chains came from one sample sequenced in a study of T cell repertoires in aging, cancer and after chemotherapy (dated by TCRdb to between 2019 and 2020). TCR beta rearrangements were amplified from genomic DNA isolated from peripheral blood, not from sorted cells or RNA. Sequencing relied on an Illumina MiSeq. Rearranged TRB sequences spanning V, D and J segments were amplified in a multiplex touch-down PCR with a mixed TRB-A/B primer pool. TCRdb reprocessing: public reads trimmed at Q25 with fastp, clones called with MiXCR, in-frame beta chains kept. CDR3 protein sequences are deduplicated, and each keeps its most common genes and DNA. For this sample the table gives more than 6,500 distinct CDR3 sequences, of which around 35% were detected only once. Jointly, the top ten make up around 5% of the sample. Sequences were obtained from blood. The receptors come from a human donor in good health.

V and J are TRBV18 and TRBJ2-1; TRBD2 might be the D (6 bases). V was trimmed by 1 base and J by 7 bases, leaving 8 bases between them. Germline V lookup: CDR1 KGHSH, CDR2 LQKENI. CDR3 length: 13 amino acids. CDR3 DNA: TGTGCCAGCTCACCACGACTAGAAAATGAGCAGTTCTTC. Its protein is CASSPRLENEQFF.

This clonotype turned up a few times. This chain connects TRBV18 to TRBJ2-3; TRBD1 agrees at 8 bases. V lost 3 bases and J lost 5; bases outside the gene matches: 4. The length of the CDR3 is 14 residues. Germline CDR1 and CDR2: KGHSH and LQKENI. CDR3 DNA: TGTGCCAGCTCACCCGGGACAGGTGGAGATACGCAGTATTTT. Its protein is CASSPGTGGDTQYF.

There are a few counts of this clonotype. The V gene is TRBV19, the J gene TRBJ1-5, with TRBD1 matching over 7 bases. The germline V gene has CDR1 LNHDA and CDR2 SQIVND (reference sequence). The CDR3 length is 15 residues. V was pared by 7 bases and J by 5 bases, with 11 bases of the junction left unmatched. This CDR3 reads CASKLQGLEYQPQHF. Here the CDR3 DNA reads TGTGCCAGTAAGCTACAGGGGTTAGAGTATCAGCCCCAGCATTTT. Full variable domain (remainder filled in from reference TRBV19 and TRBJ1-5): DGGITQSPKYLFRKEGQNVTLSCEQNLNHDAMYWYRQDPGQGLRLIYYSQIVNDFQKGDIAEGYSVSREKKESFPLTVTSAQKNPTAFYLCASKLQGLEYQPQHFGDGTRLSIL.

This clonotype was seen more than once but under ten times. The chain recombines TRBV6-1 with TRBJ2-3; TRBD2 matches 7 bases. This CDR3 spans 12 amino acids. Germline V CDR1 and CDR2: MNHNS, SASEGT. V was pared by 6 bases and J by 8 bases, with 5 bases of the junction left unmatched. The CDR3 loop reads CASRGRGGTQYF. CDR3 nucleotide sequence: TGTGCCAGCAGGGGGCGCGGGGGTACGCAGTATTTT.

V and J are TRBV5-1 and TRBJ2-1, with 13 bases fitting TRBD2. The V and J ends lost 3 bases and 0 bases, in that order; junction bases with no gene match: 9. Germline values: CDR1 SGHRS, CDR2 YFSETQ. The CDR3 extends over 19 amino acids. The CDR3 sequence is CASSSILAGGPSSYNEQFF. The CDR3 nucleotides read TGCGCCAGCAGCTCCATACTAGCGGGAGGGCCTAGCTCCTACAATGAGCAGTTCTTC.

By share of the sample, this clonotype is medium-sized. The V gene is TRBV19, the J gene TRBJ2-5, with D possibly matching TRBD2 (6 bases). V lost 0 bases, J lost 5 bases, and 10 bases lay in between. The CDR3 totals 14 residues. The germline V gene encodes CDR1 LNHDA and CDR2 SQIVND (reference sequence). CDR3 DNA: TGTGCCAGTAGTATAGATTATGGGGGGGAGACCCAGTACTTC. It encodes CASSIDYGGETQYF.

This clonotype was observed a handful of times. This sequence joins TRBV18 and TRBJ2-2; TRBD1 aligns across 9 bases. The germline CDR1 and CDR2 sequences are KGHSH and LQKENI. The CDR3 contains 15 residues. Trimming at V came to 6 bases and at J to 5 bases, leaving 7 bases not matched to a gene. The DNA for the CDR3 is TGTGCCAGCTCCCCCCGGACAGGGGAAACCGGGGAGCTGTTTTTT. Encoded protein: CASSPRTGETGELFF.

The V call is TRBV5-4, the J call TRBJ2-1; no clear D. Germline-derived CDR1 and CDR2 are SGHNT and YYREEE (reference sequence). V was clipped by 4 bases and J by 0 bases, with 8 bases between them. The CDR3 consists of 14 residues. For the CDR3, the DNA is TGTGCCAGCAGCCGTCTGAGCTCCTACAATGAGCAGTTCTTC. Residues: CASSRLSSYNEQFF.

This clonotype was seen a handful of times. The CDR3 region is CASRKRGEHWGNIQYF. The CDR3 DNA reads TGTGCCAGTAGAAAGCGGGGGGAGCACTGGGGGAACATTCAGTACTTC. This chain joins TRBV19 and TRBJ2-4; 9 positions match TRBD2. The germline CDR1 and CDR2 sequences are LNHDA and SQIVND (reference sequence). The J segment lost 7 bases and the V segment lost 6 bases, leaving 13 bases of the junction unmatched. The CDR3 length is 16 residues.

As to this clonotype: Sequence at one end of the junction differs from germline and may be a read error. The chain employs TRBV6-1 and TRBJ2-1, with 9 bases lining up with TRBD2. CDR1 is MNHNS, CDR2 SASEGT, per germline. The CDR3 is 18 residues long. This CDR3 is CASTVLRVAGVGTNKQFF. The CDR3 nucleotides read TGTGCCAGCACCGTCCTCCGGGTAGCGGGAGTCGGTACCAATAAGCAGTTCTTC.

This clonotype showed up just a few times. The J gene is TRBJ1-2, the V gene TRBV19; D is possibly TRBD1 (6 bases). The CDR3 covers 15 residues. The V and J ends lost 7 bases and 4 bases respectively, with 19 bases between them. Germline CDR1 and CDR2: LNHDA and SQIVND (reference sequence). CDR3 bases: TGTGCCAGTACCCGAGGACAGAGTTTAATCTATGGCTACACCTTC. It yields the protein CASTRGQSLIYGYTF.

The CDR3, as DNA: TGTGCCATCAGTGTAGGCCCCGATAATTCACCCCTCCACTTT. Translating it yields CAISVGPDNSPLHF. The chain recombines TRBV10-3 with TRBJ1-6, with D uncertain. Germline V gives CDR1 ENHRY, CDR2 SYGVKD. This CDR3 is 14 amino acids long. V was clipped by 4 bases and J by 5 bases, with 9 bases between them.

V usage is TRBV12-3 or TRBV12-4 and J usage is TRBJ1-4, with D possibly matching TRBD1 (5 bases). Trimming left V 1 base short and J 8 bases short, with 5 bases between. This CDR3 spans 12 amino acids. The CDR3 loop reads CASSLGGEKLFF. Here the CDR3 DNA reads TGTGCCAGCAGTTTAGGGGGCGAAAAACTGTTTTTT.

The chain has TRBV12-3 or TRBV12-4 and TRBJ1-5; possibly TRBD1 for D (5 bases). Deletions cut 6 bases from V and 7 bases from J, with 19 bases between. The CDR3 is made up of 15 amino acids. This CDR3 reads CASSPGLWAAQPQHF. In DNA form, the CDR3 reads TGTGCCAGCAGCCCGGGACTCTGGGCGGCCCAGCCCCAGCATTTT.

Only a few counts were recorded for this clonotype. The V and J genes are TRBV6-5 and TRBJ2-1; 10 positions agree with TRBD2. CDR3 length equals 16 residues. The V and J ends lost 8 bases and 5 bases, in that order; junction bases with no gene match: 12. The V gene's germline CDR1 is MNHEY and CDR2 SVGAGI. This CDR3 reads CASPPLGLAANNEQFF. As DNA, the CDR3 is TGTGCCAGCCCCCCCTTAGGACTAGCGGCAAACAATGAGCAGTTCTTC.

This clonotype ranks as medium-sized. The genes are TRBV19 and TRBJ2-1; D could derive from TRBD1 or TRBD2 (5 bases each). V was pared by 1 base and J by 5 bases, with 12 bases between. This CDR3 contains 15 residues. Germline loops: CDR1 LNHDA, CDR2 SQIVND (reference sequence). The CDR3, as DNA: TGTGCCAGTAGTATAGGTACGGGGACCCACAATGAGCAGTTCTTC. Protein sequence: CASSIGTGTHNEQFF.

This clonotype is large by share. V is TRBV29-1 and J is TRBJ2-3, with D perhaps given as TRBD1 or TRBD2 (5 bases each). This CDR3 is 12 amino acids long. Germline loops: CDR1 SQVTM, CDR2 ANQGSEA. V lost 6 bases to trimming and J lost 4 bases, with 11 bases between them. The CDR3 coding sequence is TGCAGCGTGGCTAGAGGGGCAGATACGCAGTATTTT. Its translation: CSVARGADTQYF.

This clonotype has just one count. A clone one base away is much larger, so this may be a read error. The chain combines TRBV19 with TRBJ2-1, with TRBD1 matching over 9 bases. This CDR3 spans 16 amino acids. V was pared by 8 bases and J by 3 bases, with 11 bases of the junction left unmatched. Germline V CDR1 and CDR2: LNHDA, SQIVND (reference sequence). CDR3 residues: CASSLTRTGVYNEQFF. The CDR3 nucleotides read TGTGCCAGTTCCCTTACGAGGACAGGGGTCTACAATGAGCAGTTCTTC.

The chain carries TRBV6-5 and TRBJ1-2; D ambiguous. The CDR3 loop spans 18 amino acids. Trimming stripped 0 bases from V and 4 bases from J, with 21 bases between. Per germline, CDR1 MNHEY and CDR2 SVGAGI. The CDR3 reads CASSYSIGRTAQLYGYTF. CDR3 nucleotides: TGTGCCAGCAGTTACTCCATTGGACGGACCGCTCAGCTCTATGGCTACACCTTC.

Within the sample, this clonotype is medium-sized. DNA of the CDR3: TGTGCCAGTAGTGGGGGGACAGGGCTATACAATGAGCAGTTCTTC. Encoded protein: CASSGGTGLYNEQFF. The rearrangement uses TRBV19 and TRBJ2-1, with 9 bases that match TRBD1. V shed 5 bases and J 4 bases; nucleotides not matched to a gene: 6. Per germline, CDR1 LNHDA and CDR2 SQIVND (reference sequence). This CDR3 spans 15 amino acids.

This clonotype counts as medium-sized. The V and J genes are TRBV5-4 and TRBJ1-2, with TRBD1 matching 11 bases. CDR3 size: 14 residues. The V segment lost 5 bases and the J segment 8 bases; nucleotides outside the gene matches: 8. Germline V gene data show CDR1 as SGHNT and CDR2 as YYREEE (reference sequence). The CDR3 here is CASSWGQGERGYTF. CDR3 DNA sequence: TGTGCCAGCAGTTGGGGACAGGGGGAGAGGGGCTACACCTTC. The full variable domain, rest sourced from reference TRBV5-4 and TRBJ1-2, is ETGVTQSPTHLIKTRGQQVTLRCSSQSGHNTVSWYQQALGQGPQFIFQYYREEENGRGNFPPRFSGLQFPNYSSELNVNALELDDSALYLCASSWGQGERGYTFGSGTRLTVV.

The V and J genes are TRBV5-4 and TRBJ2-2, with 11 positions matching TRBD2. The trim removed 4 bases at V and 4 bases at J, leaving 6 bases unmatched. Germline V gene data show CDR1 as SGHNT and CDR2 as YYREEE (reference sequence). The CDR3 sequence is 16 residues long. Written as DNA, the CDR3 is TGTGCCAGCAGCGTGTTAGCGGGAGGGGCCACCGGGGAGCTGTTTTTT. Translation: CASSVLAGGATGELFF. Supplemented by reference TRBV5-4 and TRBJ2-2, the full variable domain reads ETGVTQSPTHLIKTRGQQVTLRCSSQSGHNTVSWYQQALGQGPQFIFQYYREEENGRGNFPPRFSGLQFPNYSSELNVNALELDDSALYLCASSVLAGGATGELFFGEGSRLTVL.

The rearrangement joins TRBV20-1 to TRBJ2-7; D ambiguous. Between the trimmed V and J ends, which lost 2 bases and 3 bases, there was a span of 11 bases. Germline lookup yields CDR1 DFQATT and CDR2 SNEGSKA (reference sequence). The length of the CDR3 is 13 residues. CDR3 residues: CSARFGPVYEQYF. The CDR3 nucleotides read TGCAGTGCTAGATTCGGACCTGTCTACGAGCAGTACTTC.

The J gene is TRBJ1-5, the V gene TRBV6-1; D possibly corresponds to TRBD1 (5 bases). Germline CDR1 and CDR2: MNHNS and SASEGT. The CDR3 loop spans 15 amino acids. V lost 7 bases, J lost 1 base, and 14 bases lay in between. The CDR3 DNA reads TGTGCCAGCATTCCGGGGCAGGGCAGCAATCAGCCCCAGCATTTT. The encoded protein is CASIPGQGSNQPQHF.

The chain recombines TRBV6-2 or TRBV6-3 with TRBJ1-5; D perhaps matches TRBD1 (5 bases). The V and J ends lost 7 bases and 7 bases respectively, with 20 bases between them. Germline-derived CDR1 and CDR2 are MNHEY and SVGEGT. CDR3 size: 15 residues. CDR3 protein: CASTPTAGLQQPQHF. The CDR3 DNA reads as TGTGCCAGCACTCCCACGGCAGGGCTTCAGCAGCCCCAGCATTTT.